The T cell receptor beta chain described here comes from a study of Ad26.COV2.S vaccination and SARS-CoV-2 variants. Study overall: Ad26.COV2.S was injected intramuscularly once or twice, 56 days apart.

Treatment here: roughly 18 received Ad26.COV2.S at low or high dose, single or two shots; about five received placebo; per-sample allocation not given. Sampling occurred on day 63 after the first vaccine or placebo injection. Broader study findings: Vaccine recipients had higher spike-specific TCR breadth than placebo recipients. People who got the vaccine or the placebo had similar non-spike TCR breadth.

With respect to this clone: Its target is not known.

TCRdb's copy holds only in-frame clones and misses some; the assay was immunoSEQ multiplex PCR. The sample includes approximately 410,000 clones, around 87% of them seen just once. Per germline, CDR1 WSHSY and CDR2 SAAADI. The CDR3 runs 12 residues. The input for sequencing was peripheral blood, taken in a trial of Ad26.COV2.S vaccine versus placebo. The chain recombines TRBV10-2 with TRBJ1-5; D unresolved. The TCR originated in a person aged 18-60 years who received the Ad26.COV2.S COVID-19 vaccine or a placebo. CDR3 nucleotide sequence: TGCTCCTCAGCGGATAGCAATCAGCCCCAGCATTTT. It translates to CSSADSNQPQHF.